These 16 T cell receptor beta chains came from one sample sequenced in a study of blood T cell repertoires in COVID-19. Here immunoSEQ multiplex PCR was the method, and the copy in TCRdb shows in-frame clones only, minus some. This sample has tens of thousands of clones, with 85% to 90% found just once. Sample: peripheral blood. The receptors were gathered from a man in his forties or fifties with active COVID-19.

The rearrangement links TRBV6-1 to TRBJ2-3; D may be TRBD1 (6 bases). V shed 2 bases and J shed 1 base, with 7 bases lying between them. The CDR3 is 14 residues long. Germline values: CDR1 MNHNS, CDR2 SASEGT. The CDR3 region is CASSEWTGTDTQYF. The CDR3 DNA reads TGTGCCAGCAGTGAATGGACAGGCACAGATACGCAGTATTTT.

V usage is TRBV5-1 and J usage is TRBJ2-7; TRBD2 agrees at 10 bases. This CDR3 contains 15 residues. In germline, CDR1 is SGHRS, CDR2 YFSETQ. V shed 0 bases, J shed 2 bases, and the junction held 2 bases outside the gene matches. CDR3: CASSLVLAGAYEQYF. In DNA form, the CDR3 reads TGCGCCAGCAGCTTGGTTCTAGCGGGGGCCTACGAGCAGTACTTC.

This sequence joins TRBV7-2 and TRBJ1-2, with a tentative D call TRBD1 (6 bases). With 2 bases removed from V and 8 bases from J, the gap between germline ends came to 21 bases. This CDR3 spans 16 amino acids. CDR1 and CDR2 (germline): SGHTA, FQGNSA. DNA for the CDR3: TGTGCCAGCAGCTTACCGCGAAGGACAGCTAGGGAAGGCTACACCTTC. Translated: CASSLPRRTAREGYTF.

J is TRBJ1-4 and V is TRBV4-2; D is undetermined. Germline CDR1 is LGHNA and CDR2 is YNFKEQ. This CDR3 region has 13 residues. Trimming took 4 bases from V and 7 from J, leaving 10 bases between them. The CDR3 DNA follows: TGTGCCAGCAGCCTATCAACGGTTGAAAAACTGTTTTTT. Encoded protein: CASSLSTVEKLFF.

The genes are TRBV18 and TRBJ1-1, with unresolved D. V was pared by 3 bases and J by 7 bases, with 18 bases between. Looked up from germline, CDR1 is KGHSH and CDR2 is LQKENI. This CDR3 has 15 amino acids. The CDR3 nucleotides are TGTGCCAGCTCACCGACCGGAGGAGGGAGCGGTGAAGCTTTCTTT. It encodes CASSPTGGGSGEAFF.

This clone was observed once. The V gene is TRBV19, the J gene TRBJ2-3, with 8 bases identical to TRBD2. The CDR3 has 15 amino acids. V was clipped by 4 bases and J by 6 bases; unmatched bases: 9. The germline gives CDR1 LNHDA, CDR2 SQIVND (reference sequence). CDR3 region: CASSTKRGPRDTQYF. The CDR3 coding sequence is TGTGCCAGTAGTACTAAGCGGGGGCCCAGGGATACGCAGTATTTT.

CDR3 nucleotides: TGTGCCAGCAGTCAAATGGGCGACCAGTACTTC. Translated, it gives CASSQMGDQYF. The rearrangement links TRBV12-3 or TRBV12-4 to TRBJ2-5, with no clear D. This CDR3 has 11 amino acids. The V gene lost 5 bases and the J gene lost 10 bases, with 11 bases spanning the gap.

The CDR3, as DNA: TGTGCCAGCAGCTTTAGAACTTCACCCCTCCACTTT. Translating it yields CASSFRTSPLHF. The chain couples TRBV7-8 to TRBJ1-6; D gene uncertain. The CDR3 totals 12 residues. The V gene's germline CDR1 is SGHVS and CDR2 FQNEAQ. The V end lost 3 bases, the J end lost 9 bases, and 6 bases lay between the germline ends.

This sequence joins TRBV30 and TRBJ1-6, with D tentatively TRBD1 (6 bases). CDR3 length: 13 amino acids. Trimming took off 0 bases at V and 10 bases at J, with 10 bases between the two ends. Germline CDR1 is GTSNPN and CDR2 is SVGIG (reference sequence). As DNA, the CDR3 is TGTGCCTGGAGTGTCAGGGGAGAATCACCCCTCCACTTT. Its translation: CAWSVRGESPLHF.

The chain recombines TRBV9 with TRBJ1-2; 7 bases line up with TRBD1. Per the germline V gene, CDR1 is SGDLS and CDR2 is YYNGEE. Unmatched junction bases numbered 10, after V lost 4 bases and J lost 7 bases. CDR3 size: 14 residues. This CDR3 reads CASSFSQGTGGYTF. In DNA, the CDR3 is TGTGCCAGCAGCTTCTCACAGGGGACGGGTGGCTACACCTTC.

This clone appeared a single time. V is TRBV5-1 and J is TRBJ1-5, with D hard to call. The CDR3 is 15 amino acids. V was clipped by 4 bases and J by 7 bases, with 18 bases between them. Germline CDR1 reads SGHRS; CDR2 reads YFSETQ. CDR3 nucleotide sequence: TGCGCCAGCAGCCCTTCCGGCGGGGTCTACCAGCCCCAGCATTTT. It specifies CASSPSGGVYQPQHF.

The rearrangement joins TRBV9 to TRBJ2-5, with a weak D call TRBD2 (5 bases). Trimming cost V 4 bases and J 5 bases, with 21 bases left between them. The length of the CDR3 is 16 residues. Germline values: CDR1 SGDLS, CDR2 YYNGEE. The CDR3 sequence: CASSPEGSLPRETQYF. CDR3 sequence (DNA): TGTGCCAGCAGCCCCGAGGGCAGTCTTCCAAGGGAGACCCAGTACTTC.

The J gene is TRBJ2-5, the V gene TRBV6-6; the match to TRBD2 covers 7 bases. From germline, CDR1 is MNHNY and CDR2 SVGAGI (reference sequence). V shed 7 bases, J shed 2 bases, and the junction held 4 bases outside the gene matches. This CDR3 region has 13 residues. The DNA for the CDR3 is TGTGCCAGCAATGGGGGGGGGCAAGAGACCCAGTACTTC. Its protein is CASNGGGQETQYF.

The chain links TRBV29-1 to TRBJ1-2, with D unclear. The V end was cut by 0 bases, the J end by 4 bases, with 9 bases between. This CDR3 is 13 amino acids long. The V gene's germline CDR1 is SQVTM and CDR2 ANQGSEA. The CDR3 region is CSVEDRQAYGYTF. As DNA, the CDR3 is TGCAGCGTTGAAGACCGGCAGGCCTATGGCTACACCTTC.

Written as DNA, the CDR3 is TGTGCCAGCAGCCAGGACAGGGGCTTGGGCTACACCTTC. Protein product: CASSQDRGLGYTF. V gene TRBV6-4 combines with J gene TRBJ1-2; 9 nucleotides agree with TRBD1. The trim removed 6 bases at V and 8 bases at J, leaving 7 bases unmatched. The CDR3 contains 13 residues. Germline CDR1 MRHNA, CDR2 SNTAGT.

This clone is labeled medium-sized. The V call is TRBV9, the J call TRBJ1-2; 9 bases are a match to TRBD1. The V and J ends lost 3 bases and 7 bases, in that order; junction bases with no gene match: 4. The V gene's germline CDR1 is SGDLS and CDR2 YYNGEE. The CDR3 is made up of 13 amino acids. The CDR3 DNA follows: TGTGCCAGCAGCGGGGGACAGGGTGCTGGCTACACCTTC. It yields the protein CASSGGQGAGYTF.